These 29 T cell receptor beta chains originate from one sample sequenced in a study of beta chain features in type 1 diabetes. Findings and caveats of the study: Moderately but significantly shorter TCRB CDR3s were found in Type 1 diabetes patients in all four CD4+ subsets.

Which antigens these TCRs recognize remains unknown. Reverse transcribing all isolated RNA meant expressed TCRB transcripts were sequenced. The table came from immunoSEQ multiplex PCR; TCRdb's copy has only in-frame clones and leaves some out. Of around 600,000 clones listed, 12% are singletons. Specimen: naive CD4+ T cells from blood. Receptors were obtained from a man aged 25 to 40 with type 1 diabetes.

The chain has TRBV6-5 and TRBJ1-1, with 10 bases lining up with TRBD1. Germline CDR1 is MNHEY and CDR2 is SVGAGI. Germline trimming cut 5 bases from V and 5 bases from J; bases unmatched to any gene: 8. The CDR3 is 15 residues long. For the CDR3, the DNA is TGTGCCAGCAGTACACGGGACAGGGGATGGACTGAAGCTTTCTTT. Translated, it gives CASSTRDRGWTEAFF.

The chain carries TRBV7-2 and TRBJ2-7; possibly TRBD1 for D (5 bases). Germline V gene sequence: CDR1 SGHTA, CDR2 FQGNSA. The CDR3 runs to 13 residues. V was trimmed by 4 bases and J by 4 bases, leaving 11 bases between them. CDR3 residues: CASSSTPGYEQYF. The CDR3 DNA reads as TGTGCCAGCAGCTCCACTCCAGGGTACGAGCAGTACTTC. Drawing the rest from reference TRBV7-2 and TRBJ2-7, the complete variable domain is GAGVSQSPSNKVTEKGKDVELRCDPISGHTALYWYRQSLGQGLEFLIYFQGNSAPDKSGLPSDRFSAERTGGSVSTLTIQRTQQEDSAVYLCASSSTPGYEQYFGPGTRLTVT.

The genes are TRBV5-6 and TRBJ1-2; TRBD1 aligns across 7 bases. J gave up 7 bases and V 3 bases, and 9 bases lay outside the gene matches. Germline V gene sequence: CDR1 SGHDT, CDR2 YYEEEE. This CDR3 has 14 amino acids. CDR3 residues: CASSSGQMIGGYTF. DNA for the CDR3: TGTGCCAGCAGCTCGGGACAGATGATCGGTGGCTACACCTTC.

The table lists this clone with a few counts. CDR3: CASSLGDGTYEQYF. The CDR3 nucleotides read TGCGCCAGCAGCTTGGGGGACGGAACCTACGAGCAGTACTTC. This chain joins TRBV5-1 and TRBJ2-7; D is perhaps TRBD1 or TRBD2 (5 bases each). Trimming removed 0 bases from V and 2 bases from J, with 9 bases in between. This CDR3 has 14 residues. Germline-derived CDR1 and CDR2 are SGHRS and YFSETQ.

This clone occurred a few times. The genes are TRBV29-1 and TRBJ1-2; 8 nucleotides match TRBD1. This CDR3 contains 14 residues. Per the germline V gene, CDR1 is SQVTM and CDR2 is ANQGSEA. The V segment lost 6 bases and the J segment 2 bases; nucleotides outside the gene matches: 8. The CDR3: CSVNQGASNYGYTF. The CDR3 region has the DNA TGCAGCGTGAACCAGGGGGCGAGCAACTATGGCTACACCTTC.

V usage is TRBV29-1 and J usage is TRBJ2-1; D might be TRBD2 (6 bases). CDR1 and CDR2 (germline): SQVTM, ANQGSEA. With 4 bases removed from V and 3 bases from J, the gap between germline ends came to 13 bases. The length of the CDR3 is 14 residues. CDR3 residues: CSVAGEGSYNEQFF. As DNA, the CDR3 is TGCAGCGTTGCGGGGGAAGGTAGCTACAATGAGCAGTTCTTC.

The DNA of the CDR3 is TGTGCCAGCAGTCCCCCGGGGGTCTATGGCTACACCTTC. Its translation is CASSPPGVYGYTF. The rearrangement joins TRBV7-9 to TRBJ1-2, with a weak D call TRBD1 (5 bases). The CDR3 length is 13 residues. V shed 6 bases and J shed 4 bases, with 12 bases lying between them. Germline V gene data show CDR1 as SEHNR and CDR2 as FQNEAQ (reference sequence). Full variable domain (rest looked up from reference TRBV7-9 and TRBJ1-2): DTGVSQNPRHKITKRGQNVTFRCDPISEHNRLYWYRQTLGQGPEFLTYFQNEAQLEKSRLLSDRFSAERPKGSFSTLEIQRTEQGDSAMYLCASSPPGVYGYTFGSGTRLTVV.

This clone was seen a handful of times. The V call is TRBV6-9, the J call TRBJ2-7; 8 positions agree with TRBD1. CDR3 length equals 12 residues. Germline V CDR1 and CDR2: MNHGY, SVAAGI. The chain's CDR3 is CSGTGASYEQYF. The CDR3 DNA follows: TGTTCCGGGACAGGTGCCTCCTACGAGCAGTACTTC.

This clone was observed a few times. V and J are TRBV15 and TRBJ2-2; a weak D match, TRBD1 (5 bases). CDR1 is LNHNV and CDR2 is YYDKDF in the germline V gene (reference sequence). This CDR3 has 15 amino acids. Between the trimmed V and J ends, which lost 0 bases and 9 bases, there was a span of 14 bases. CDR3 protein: CATSRDSAGNRELFF. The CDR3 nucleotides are TGTGCCACCAGCAGAGATTCAGCAGGGAACAGGGAGCTGTTTTTT.

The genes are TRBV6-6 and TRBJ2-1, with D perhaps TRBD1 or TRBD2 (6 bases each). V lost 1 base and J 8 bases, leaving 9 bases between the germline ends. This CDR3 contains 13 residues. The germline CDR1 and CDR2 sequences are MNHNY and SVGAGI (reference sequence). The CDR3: CASSYLGGHEQFF. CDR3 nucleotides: TGTGCCAGCAGTTACTTGGGGGGCCATGAGCAGTTCTTC.

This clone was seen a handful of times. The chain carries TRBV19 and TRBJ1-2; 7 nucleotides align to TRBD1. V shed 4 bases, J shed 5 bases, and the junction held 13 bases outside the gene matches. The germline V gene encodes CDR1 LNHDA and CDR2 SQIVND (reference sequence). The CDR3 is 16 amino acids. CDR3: CASSKGAALTLYGYTF. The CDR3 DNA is TGTGCCAGTAGTAAGGGGGCAGCCCTTACACTTTATGGCTACACCTTC.

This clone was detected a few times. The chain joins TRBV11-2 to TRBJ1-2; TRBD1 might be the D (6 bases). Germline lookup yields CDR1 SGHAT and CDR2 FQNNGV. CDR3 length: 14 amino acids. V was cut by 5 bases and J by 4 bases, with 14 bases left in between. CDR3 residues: CASSPDRMFYGYTF. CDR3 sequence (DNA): TGTGCCAGCAGCCCAGACAGGATGTTCTATGGCTACACCTTC.

The chain's CDR3 is CASSLRLEYNEQFF. As DNA, the CDR3 is TGCGCCAGCAGCTTAAGACTGGAGTACAATGAGCAGTTCTTC. This chain links TRBV5-1 with TRBJ2-1; D is undetermined. V lost 2 bases to trimming and J lost 4 bases, with 10 bases between them. The CDR3 has 14 amino acids. Per the germline V gene, CDR1 is SGHRS and CDR2 is YFSETQ.

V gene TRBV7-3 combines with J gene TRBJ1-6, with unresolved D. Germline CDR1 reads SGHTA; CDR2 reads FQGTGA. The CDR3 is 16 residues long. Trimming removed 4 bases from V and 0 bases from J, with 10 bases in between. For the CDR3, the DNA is TGTGCCAGCAGCTACAGAGAGGCCTCCTATAATTCACCCCTCCACTTT. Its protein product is CASSYREASYNSPLHF.

CDR3 sequence: CAISVTADSGNTIYF. CDR3 DNA: TGTGCCATCAGTGTGACGGCAGACTCTGGAAACACCATATATTTT. V gene TRBV10-3 combines with J gene TRBJ1-3; D gene ambiguous. V lost 4 bases to trimming and J lost 0 bases, with 10 bases between them. Germline V gives CDR1 ENHRY, CDR2 SYGVKD. The CDR3 has 15 residues.

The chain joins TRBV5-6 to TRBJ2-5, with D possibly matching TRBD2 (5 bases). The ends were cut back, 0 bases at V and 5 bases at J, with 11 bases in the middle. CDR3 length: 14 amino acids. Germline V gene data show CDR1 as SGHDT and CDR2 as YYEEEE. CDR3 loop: CASSLDSIAETQYF. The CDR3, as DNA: TGTGCCAGCAGCTTGGACTCAATAGCGGAGACCCAGTACTTC.

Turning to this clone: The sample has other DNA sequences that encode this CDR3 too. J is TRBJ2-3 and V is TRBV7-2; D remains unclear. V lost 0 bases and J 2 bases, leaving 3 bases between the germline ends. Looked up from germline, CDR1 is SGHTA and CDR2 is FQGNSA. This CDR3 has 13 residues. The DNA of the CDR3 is TGTGCCAGCAGCTTAGCTCTCACAGATACGCAGTATTTT. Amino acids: CASSLALTDTQYF.

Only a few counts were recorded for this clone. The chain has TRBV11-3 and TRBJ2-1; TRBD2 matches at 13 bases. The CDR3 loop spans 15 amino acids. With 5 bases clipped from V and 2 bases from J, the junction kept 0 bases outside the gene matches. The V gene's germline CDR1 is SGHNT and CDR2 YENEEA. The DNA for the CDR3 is TGTGCCAGCAGCGGGACTAGCGGGGCCTACAATGAGCAGTTCTTC. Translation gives CASSGTSGAYNEQFF.

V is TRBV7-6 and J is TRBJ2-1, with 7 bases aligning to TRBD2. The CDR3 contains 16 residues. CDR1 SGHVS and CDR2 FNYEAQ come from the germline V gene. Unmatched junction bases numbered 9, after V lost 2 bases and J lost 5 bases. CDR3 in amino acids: CASSLMASGNNNEQFF. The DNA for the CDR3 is TGTGCCAGCAGCTTAATGGCTAGCGGAAACAACAATGAGCAGTTCTTC.

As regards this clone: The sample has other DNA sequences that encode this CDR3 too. DNA of the CDR3: TGTGCCAGCAGAAACTCTGGGGCCAACGTCCTGACTTTC. This translates into CASRNSGANVLTF. The chain combines TRBV14 with TRBJ2-6; D is ambiguous. Germline CDR1 and CDR2: SGHDN and FVKESK. V gave up 6 bases and J gave up 0 bases, with 3 bases separating them. The CDR3 totals 13 residues.

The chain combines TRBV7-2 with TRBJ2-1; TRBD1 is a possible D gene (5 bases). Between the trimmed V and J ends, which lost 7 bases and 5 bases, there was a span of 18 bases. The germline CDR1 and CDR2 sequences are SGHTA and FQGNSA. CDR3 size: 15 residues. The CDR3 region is CASTSGSTVHNEQFF. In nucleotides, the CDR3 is TGTGCCAGCACCTCAGGGTCGACAGTCCACAATGAGCAGTTCTTC.

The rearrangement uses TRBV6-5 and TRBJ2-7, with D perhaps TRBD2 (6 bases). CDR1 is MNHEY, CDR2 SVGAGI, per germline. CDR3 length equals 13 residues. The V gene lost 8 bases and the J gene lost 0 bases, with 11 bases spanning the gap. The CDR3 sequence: CASAGSSSYEQYF. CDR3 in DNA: TGTGCCAGCGCGGGGAGTAGCTCCTACGAGCAGTACTTC.

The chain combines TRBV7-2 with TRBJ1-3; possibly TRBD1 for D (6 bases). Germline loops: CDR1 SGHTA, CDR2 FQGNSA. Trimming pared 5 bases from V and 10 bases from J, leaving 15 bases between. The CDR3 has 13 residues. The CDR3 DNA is TGTGCCAGCAGCCAGGACAGCGGGGGAACCATATATTTT. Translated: CASSQDSGGTIYF.

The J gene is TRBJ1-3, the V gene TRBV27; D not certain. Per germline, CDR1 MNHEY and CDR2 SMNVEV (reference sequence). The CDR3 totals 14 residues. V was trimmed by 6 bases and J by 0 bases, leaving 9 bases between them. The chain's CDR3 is CASRGSVSGNTIYF. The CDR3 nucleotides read TGTGCCAGCAGAGGATCCGTCTCTGGAAACACCATATATTTT.

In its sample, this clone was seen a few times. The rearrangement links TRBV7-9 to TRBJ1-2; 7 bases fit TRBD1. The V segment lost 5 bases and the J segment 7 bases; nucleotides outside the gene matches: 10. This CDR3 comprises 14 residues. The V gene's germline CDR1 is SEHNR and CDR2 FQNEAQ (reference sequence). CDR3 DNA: TGTGCCAGCAGCCAGTTGACAGGGCGGTCTGGCTACACCTTC. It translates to CASSQLTGRSGYTF.

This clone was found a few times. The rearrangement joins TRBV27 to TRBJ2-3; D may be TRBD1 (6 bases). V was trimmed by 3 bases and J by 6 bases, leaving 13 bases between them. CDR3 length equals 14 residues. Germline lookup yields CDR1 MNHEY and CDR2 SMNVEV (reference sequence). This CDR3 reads CASSFQGTPDTQYF. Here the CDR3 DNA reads TGTGCCAGCAGTTTTCAAGGGACACCCGATACGCAGTATTTT.

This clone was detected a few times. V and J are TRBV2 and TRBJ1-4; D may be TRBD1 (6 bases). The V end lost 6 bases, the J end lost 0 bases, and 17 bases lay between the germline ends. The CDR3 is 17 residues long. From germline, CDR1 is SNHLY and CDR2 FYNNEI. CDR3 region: CASRLQGNLATNEKLFF. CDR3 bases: TGTGCCAGCAGACTACAGGGTAACTTAGCAACTAATGAAAAACTGTTTTTT.

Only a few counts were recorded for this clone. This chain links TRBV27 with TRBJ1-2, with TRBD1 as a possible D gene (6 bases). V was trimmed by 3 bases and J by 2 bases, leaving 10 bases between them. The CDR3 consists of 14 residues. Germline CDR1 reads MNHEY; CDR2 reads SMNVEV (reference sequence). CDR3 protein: CASSFSGQNYGYTF. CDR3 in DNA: TGTGCCAGCAGTTTTTCAGGACAGAACTATGGCTACACCTTC.

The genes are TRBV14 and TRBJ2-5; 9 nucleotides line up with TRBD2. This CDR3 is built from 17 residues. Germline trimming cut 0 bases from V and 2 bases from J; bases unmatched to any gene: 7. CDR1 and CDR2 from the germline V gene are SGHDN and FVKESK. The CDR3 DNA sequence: TGTGCCAGCAGCCAAGATTTGGTAGCGGGGGCGCAAGAGACCCAGTACTTC. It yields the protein CASSQDLVAGAQETQYF.